Listed below are T cell receptor beta chains from one sample, sequenced in a study of T-cell reconstitution after alpha-beta-depleted transplantation in children. TCRdb re-called the PCR reads through MiXCR, storing one row per CDR3 protein. The sample has about 980,000 distinct CDR3 sequences, 25% to 30% seen once. The sample consisted of PBMCs, mostly from graft donor cells, taken 360 days after TCRalphabeta/CD19-depleted stem cell transplant. Receptors were obtained from a boy younger than two who had a stem cell transplant for SCID, so the T cells may come from the graft donor. CDR3s include the opening cysteine and the closing phenylalanine or tryptophan. Each record gives: D gene, V gene, J gene, clone size, CDR3 DNA, CDR3 protein. A D gene is named only where the DNA matches it firmly. A row's size may be missing; if present it is once, few, many or a size class.

>NA|TRBV12-3/TRBV12-4|TRBJ1-3|few
TGTGCCAGCAGAATTGACCAATTCTCTGGAAACACCATATATTTT
CASRIDQFSGNTIYF
>TRBD2|TRBV4-1|TRBJ2-3|NA
TGCGCCAGCAGCCAAGATCGTTCCCTAGCGGGGGCAGATACGCAGTATTTT
CASSQDRSLAGADTQYF
>TRBD1|TRBV5-1|TRBJ2-3|NA
TGCGCCAGCAGCCGAGACAGGGCGGTAACAGATACGCAGTATTTT
CASSRDRAVTDTQYF
>TRBD2|TRBV19|TRBJ2-5|once
TGTGCCAGTAGTGTAACCGGCGGACTAGCGGGAAAAGAGACCCAGTACTTC
CASSVTGGLAGKETQYF
>TRBD2|TRBV12-3/TRBV12-4|TRBJ2-3|few
TGTGCCGGAACTAGCGGGGGATTAGAAGATACGCAGTATTTT
CAGTSGGLEDTQYF
>NA|TRBV20-1|TRBJ2-7|few
TGCAGTGCTAGAGGGGGCGGGGAGGCGTCCTACGAGCAGTACTTC
CSARGGGEASYEQYF
>NA|TRBV6-5|TRBJ2-3|NA
TGTGCCAGCAGTTACAGGGGTGAGGCAGATACGCAGTATTTT
CASSYRGEADTQYF
>TRBD1|TRBV12-3/TRBV12-4|TRBJ2-7|NA
TGTGCCAGCAGCAGTGGACAGGGAGGAGGGTACGAGCAGTACTTC
CASSSGQGGGYEQYF
>TRBD2|TRBV18|TRBJ2-3|NA
TGTGCCAGCTCACCACAAGCGGGGACGAAGACAGATACGCAGTATTTT
CASSPQAGTKTDTQYF
>NA|TRBV10-3|TRBJ2-7|NA
TGTGCCATCAGTGACGAGGGGGTGTGGACCTACGAGCAGTACTTC
CAISDEGVWTYEQYF
>TRBD1|TRBV9|TRBJ2-3|many
TGTGCCAGCAGCTTGACAGGGAAGGGAGATACGCAGTATTTT
CASSLTGKGDTQYF
>NA|TRBV6-6|TRBJ2-1|NA
TGTGCCAGCAGTTACCCCCCGGGCAATGAGCAGTTCTTC
CASSYPPGNEQFF
>NA|TRBV7-9|TRBJ2-6|few
TGTGCCAGCACCACGAGGGCCCCTGGGGCCAACGTCCTGACTTTC
CASTTRAPGANVLTF
>NA|TRBV5-5|TRBJ2-3|NA
TGTGCCAGCATCCGACATACAACCCTGAGCACAGATACGCAGTATTTT
CASIRHTTLSTDTQYF
>NA|TRBV7-2|TRBJ2-7|few
TGTGCCAGCAGCTTATTCCCGACAGCAACCTACGAGCAGTACTTC
CASSLFPTATYEQYF
>NA|TRBV28|TRBJ2-5|NA
TGTGCCAGCAGTTTAGCCCGGCCCAGGACCCAGTACTTC
CASSLARPRTQYF
>TRBD1|TRBV6-1|TRBJ2-1|NA
TGTGCCAGCAGGCCCCGGGACAGGATTAATGAGCAGTTCTTC
CASRPRDRINEQFF
>NA|TRBV11-3|TRBJ1-4|NA
TGTGCCAGCAGCTTAGGACGTATGGGGTTCCAAACTAATGAAAAACTGTTTTTT
CASSLGRMGFQTNEKLFF
>NA|TRBV6-1|TRBJ2-3|NA
TGTGCCAGCAATGGGGGGGCCCCAGGCACAGATACGCAGTATTTT
CASNGGAPGTDTQYF
>TRBD1|TRBV7-2|TRBJ2-7|few
TGTGCCAGCAGCTTATCAGGGGGCGGAATCGGCGAGCAGTACTTC
CASSLSGGGIGEQYF
>NA|TRBV2|TRBJ1-1|NA
TGTGCCAGCACAGGGGAGTTGAGTGAAGCTTTCTTT
CASTGELSEAFF
>NA|TRBV7-3|TRBJ2-6|NA
TGTGCCAGCAGCTTAAGCGTCCCGGGGGTTGGGGCCAACGTCCTGACTTTC
CASSLSVPGVGANVLTF
>NA|TRBV3-1|TRBJ1-1|NA
TGTGCCAGCAGCCCCAGTAGGCTGCCGAACACTGAAGCTTTCTTT
CASSPSRLPNTEAFF
>NA|TRBV28|TRBJ2-3|NA
TGTGCCAGCAGTCCCCTAGCCCACTCCACAGATACGCAGTATTTT
CASSPLAHSTDTQYF
>TRBD1|TRBV12-3/TRBV12-4|TRBJ1-6|few
TGTGCCAGCAGTTTCTTAGGGACAGGGGGCTCACCCCTCCACTTT
CASSFLGTGGSPLHF
>NA|TRBV14|TRBJ2-3|NA
TGTGCCAGCAGCCAAGCTAGCTGGACGCAGTATTTT
CASSQASWTQYF
>TRBD2|TRBV5-1|TRBJ2-1|many
TGCGCCAGCAGCTCCGGACTAGTCATCGATGAGCAGTTCTTC
CASSSGLVIDEQFF
>NA|TRBV5-1|TRBJ2-5|few
TGCGCCAGCAGCTTTACCCCCCAAGAGACCCAGTACTTC
CASSFTPQETQYF
>NA|TRBV29-1|TRBJ2-1|few
TGCAGCGCCGTGGGCCACTCCTACAATGAGCAGTTCTTC
CSAVGHSYNEQFF
>NA|TRBV28|TRBJ2-2|few
TGTGCCAGCAGTTTGATAAATCCAACCGGGGAGCTGTTTTTT
CASSLINPTGELFF
>NA|TRBV18|TRBJ1-1|NA
TGTGCCAGCTCACCAGAAGGCCGAGGGAACACTGAAGCTTTCTTT
CASSPEGRGNTEAFF
>NA|TRBV6-5|TRBJ2-7|few
TGTGCCAGCAGTTCCCTGGACAGTTGGGACTACGAGCAGTACTTC
CASSSLDSWDYEQYF
>NA|TRBV7-9|TRBJ1-1|NA
TGTTCCAGCGACGGGGCTGGAGGGACTGAAGCTTTCTTT
CSSDGAGGTEAFF
>NA|TRBV11-2|TRBJ1-6|NA
TGTGCCAGCAGCGTCCGGGACATGGGTTCACCCCTCCACTTT
CASSVRDMGSPLHF
>TRBD1|TRBV29-1|TRBJ2-6|NA
TGCAGCGTTGAAGACCCTAGCTCTCCGACAGGGGGAGTTTTGCGGGCCAACGTCCTGACTTTC
CSVEDPSSPTGGVLRANVLTF
>NA|TRBV5-5|TRBJ1-2|few
TGTGCCAGCAGCTTTGAAAGCTATGGCTACACCTTC
CASSFESYGYTF
>NA|TRBV5-1|TRBJ1-6|NA
TGCGCCAGCAGCTTAAACAGGGAATATAATTCACCCCTCCACTTT
CASSLNREYNSPLHF
>TRBD2|TRBV12-3/TRBV12-4|TRBJ2-1|many
TGTGCCAGCAGTTTAGAAGGCCTAGCGGGGGTATCCTACAATGAGCAGTTCTTC
CASSLEGLAGVSYNEQFF
>NA|TRBV20-1|TRBJ1-4|few
TGCAGTGCTAGAGGACGGGACACACGGACCTTTAATGAAAAACTGTTTTTT
CSARGRDTRTFNEKLFF
>TRBD2|TRBV9|TRBJ2-3|few
TGTGCCAGCAGCGTTAGCGGGGGCGACGCAGATACGCAGTATTTT
CASSVSGGDADTQYF
>TRBD1|TRBV5-1|TRBJ2-1|NA
TGCGCCAGCAGGGAACTAGGGACAGTAAACAATGAGCAGTTCTTC
CASRELGTVNNEQFF
>TRBD1|TRBV20-1|TRBJ1-1|few
TGCAGTGCTACCCCGGGACAGATGAACACTGAAGCTTTCTTT
CSATPGQMNTEAFF
>NA|TRBV28|TRBJ2-1|few
TGTGCCAGCAGCTTGACACAGTACAATGAGCAGTTCTTC
CASSLTQYNEQFF
>TRBD2|TRBV7-2|TRBJ2-5|NA
TGTGCCAGCAGCTTTAGCGGGGGGGCCCACGAGACCCAGTACTTC
CASSFSGGAHETQYF
>TRBD1|TRBV2|TRBJ2-4|few
TGTGCCAGCAGAAGAGACAGGGGCGACATTCAGTACTTC
CASRRDRGDIQYF
>TRBD1|TRBV7-9|TRBJ2-4|NA
TGTGCCAGCAGCGCCCGGACAGGGACCAAAAACATTCAGTACTTC
CASSARTGTKNIQYF
>NA|TRBV27|TRBJ1-3|few
TGTGCCAGCAGTTTACAGGGGAGACTCGCTGGAAACACCATATATTTT
CASSLQGRLAGNTIYF
>TRBD1|TRBV20-1|TRBJ2-5|few
TGCAGTGCTAGGGGTGGACAGGGTCGAGAGACCCAGTACTTC
CSARGGQGRETQYF
>TRBD1|TRBV5-5|TRBJ2-2|NA
TGTGCCAGCAGCTTGGACCGGGACAGGGACGGTCACACCGGGGAGCTGTTTTTT
CASSLDRDRDGHTGELFF
>TRBD1|TRBV20-1|TRBJ1-4|few
TGCAGTGCTCAGACAGGGCCCAATGAAAAACTGTTTTTT
CSAQTGPNEKLFF
>TRBD1|TRBV13|TRBJ2-7|NA
TGTGCCAGCAGCCACTGGGACAGCTCCTACGAGCAGTACTTC
CASSHWDSSYEQYF
>NA|TRBV15|TRBJ2-7|few
TGTGCCACCAGCGGGGGAGGACGACTCTACGAGCAGTACTTC
CATSGGGRLYEQYF
>TRBD2|TRBV7-8|TRBJ2-1|few
TGTGCCAGCAGCCAACCACCTAGCGGACACTACAATGAGCAGTTCTTC
CASSQPPSGHYNEQFF
>NA|TRBV12-3/TRBV12-4|TRBJ2-1|few
TGTGCCAGCAGACCATTCCCCTGGGCGGGACTTTCTTCCTACAATGAGCAGTTCTTC
CASRPFPWAGLSSYNEQFF
>TRBD1|TRBV5-5|TRBJ2-7|few
TGTGCCAGCAGCTTGGACAGGGGGCCCTTAAAGCAGTACTTC
CASSLDRGPLKQYF
>NA|TRBV20-1|TRBJ1-2|few
TGCAGTGCTCGGCCAAGGGGTAGGGGGGGCTACACCTTC
CSARPRGRGGYTF